These T cell receptor beta chains were read from a single sample in a study of technical replicates of blood from a few donors. Using immunoSEQ multiplex PCR, the repertoire was profiled, and TCRdb retains in-frame clones only, with some absent. The data contain 35,000 to 50,000 clones, around 97% of them singletons. Sequenced sample: T cells isolated from PBMCs. The receptors were sampled from a human donor in good health. The CDR3 runs from the conserved cysteine through the conserved F or W. A D gene is named only where the DNA matches it firmly. Clone size, where shown, is once, few, many, or a class for clones that have expanded.

j_call: TRBJ1-5; v_call: TRBV5-1; d_call: .; clone_size: .; cdr3_nt: TGCGCCAGCAGCCCGGGGGGCCGACAGCCCCAGCATTTT; cdr3_aa: CASSPGGRQPQHF
j_call: TRBJ1-1; v_call: TRBV6-5; d_call: .; clone_size: .; cdr3_nt: TGTGCCAGCAGTTACGGCAGGAACACTGAAGCTTTCTTT; cdr3_aa: CASSYGRNTEAFF
j_call: TRBJ2-7; v_call: TRBV5-5; d_call: .; clone_size: .; cdr3_nt: TGTGCCAGCAGCTTCGGGAACGAGCAGTACTTC; cdr3_aa: CASSFGNEQYF
j_call: TRBJ1-1; v_call: TRBV15; d_call: TRBD1; clone_size: .; cdr3_nt: TGTGCCACCAGCAGAGATTCCGACAGGGAGACTGAAGCTTTCTTT; cdr3_aa: CATSRDSDRETEAFF
j_call: TRBJ1-1; v_call: TRBV2; d_call: .; clone_size: .; cdr3_nt: TGTGCCAGCCTTGACAGAACGGCTGAAGCTTTCTTT; cdr3_aa: CASLDRTAEAFF
j_call: TRBJ1-4; v_call: TRBV7-8; d_call: .; clone_size: .; cdr3_nt: TGTGCCAGCAGCTTAGAGATTGGGATCGGGGAAGAAAAACTGTTTTTT; cdr3_aa: CASSLEIGIGEEKLFF
j_call: TRBJ2-1; v_call: TRBV30; d_call: TRBD2; clone_size: .; cdr3_nt: TGTGCCTGGAGTCCACTAGCGGGTTATGAGCAGTTCTTC; cdr3_aa: CAWSPLAGYEQFF
j_call: TRBJ1-1; v_call: TRBV19; d_call: .; clone_size: .; cdr3_nt: TGTGCCAGTAGTAGGCGGCAGGGGTTGACTGAAGCTTTCTTT; cdr3_aa: CASSRRQGLTEAFF
j_call: TRBJ1-5; v_call: TRBV18; d_call: TRBD1; clone_size: .; cdr3_nt: TGTGCCAGCTCACCCCCGGGACAGCATAGCAATCAGCCCCAGCATTTT; cdr3_aa: CASSPPGQHSNQPQHF
j_call: TRBJ2-7; v_call: TRBV7-2; d_call: .; clone_size: once; cdr3_nt: TGTGCCAGCAGCCGGGACACCTACGAGCAGTACTTC; cdr3_aa: CASSRDTYEQYF
j_call: TRBJ2-7; v_call: TRBV5-1; d_call: .; clone_size: .; cdr3_nt: TGCGCCAGCAGCTTTTCGGGGATCTACGAGCAGTACTTC; cdr3_aa: CASSFSGIYEQYF
j_call: TRBJ2-1; v_call: TRBV12-5; d_call: TRBD2; clone_size: .; cdr3_nt: TGTGCTAGTGTTCCCGGGTGGGGTAGCGGGAGGGGTTACAATGAGCAGTTCTTC; cdr3_aa: CASVPGWGSGRGYNEQFF
j_call: TRBJ2-1; v_call: TRBV6-6; d_call: .; clone_size: .; cdr3_nt: TGTGCCAGCAGTTACTATTCTAGCACCGATGAGCAGTTCTTC; cdr3_aa: CASSYYSSTDEQFF
j_call: TRBJ2-7; v_call: TRBV19; d_call: .; clone_size: .; cdr3_nt: TGTGCCAGTACTGACAGTGCCTACGAGCAGTACTTC; cdr3_aa: CASTDSAYEQYF
j_call: TRBJ2-7; v_call: TRBV4-2; d_call: TRBD2; clone_size: .; cdr3_nt: TGTGCCAGCAGCGAAGGGGGGTTCGGGAGGGTAGTTTACGAGCAGTACTTC; cdr3_aa: CASSEGGFGRVVYEQYF
j_call: TRBJ1-3; v_call: TRBV5-1; d_call: .; clone_size: .; cdr3_nt: TGCGCCAGCAGCTTGGGGCAGGACACAGGCACCATATATTTT; cdr3_aa: CASSLGQDTGTIYF
j_call: TRBJ2-7; v_call: TRBV27; d_call: .; clone_size: once; cdr3_nt: TGTGCCAGCGGTCTACGAGGGTACTTC; cdr3_aa: CASGLRGYF
j_call: TRBJ1-2; v_call: TRBV7-9; d_call: TRBD1; clone_size: .; cdr3_nt: TGTGCCAGCAGCTACGGGACAGGGGAGAGAAATGGCTACACCTTC; cdr3_aa: CASSYGTGERNGYTF
j_call: TRBJ1-2; v_call: TRBV29-1; d_call: .; clone_size: .; cdr3_nt: TGCAGCGTTTTTGACATCTATGGCTACACCTTC; cdr3_aa: CSVFDIYGYTF
j_call: TRBJ2-7; v_call: TRBV6-5; d_call: TRBD2; clone_size: few; cdr3_nt: TGTGCCAGCAGGTACGGGACTAGCGGCAGCTCCTACGAGCAGTACTTC; cdr3_aa: CASRYGTSGSSYEQYF
j_call: TRBJ2-7; v_call: TRBV7-2; d_call: TRBD1; clone_size: once; cdr3_nt: TGTGCCAGCAGCTCCGACAGGACAGGGAAGTGGGAGCAGTACTTC; cdr3_aa: CASSSDRTGKWEQYF
j_call: TRBJ2-7; v_call: TRBV5-6; d_call: .; clone_size: .; cdr3_nt: TGTGCCAGCAGCGCCCTGACTACCTACGAGCAGTACTTC; cdr3_aa: CASSALTTYEQYF
j_call: TRBJ1-1; v_call: TRBV15; d_call: .; clone_size: .; cdr3_nt: TGTGCCACCAGCGAGGGACGGGAGGTAGACACTGAAGCTTTCTTT; cdr3_aa: CATSEGREVDTEAFF
j_call: TRBJ2-2; v_call: TRBV6-5; d_call: .; clone_size: .; cdr3_nt: TGTGCCAGCAGGAGGAGAAATTTCTTAGGGGAGCTGTTTTTT; cdr3_aa: CASRRRNFLGELFF
j_call: TRBJ1-2; v_call: TRBV6-1; d_call: .; clone_size: .; cdr3_nt: TGTGCCAGCAGTGAAGGTTACCGAGCTAACTATGGCTACACCTTC; cdr3_aa: CASSEGYRANYGYTF
j_call: TRBJ2-7; v_call: TRBV19; d_call: TRBD1; clone_size: .; cdr3_nt: TGTGCCAGTAAAGGTTTGGACAGGGAGATCAACGAGCAGTACTTC; cdr3_aa: CASKGLDREINEQYF
j_call: TRBJ1-2; v_call: TRBV11-2; d_call: .; clone_size: .; cdr3_nt: TGTGCCAGCAGCTTAGGTGACAGCTACTATGGCTACACCTTC; cdr3_aa: CASSLGDSYYGYTF
j_call: TRBJ1-2; v_call: TRBV11-3; d_call: .; clone_size: once; cdr3_nt: TGTGCCAGCAGCTTAGTGTCGGGGGTCGGCTACACCTTC; cdr3_aa: CASSLVSGVGYTF
j_call: TRBJ2-7; v_call: TRBV11-3; d_call: .; clone_size: .; cdr3_nt: TGTGCCGGGCTGAGACCTCCCTACGAGCAGTACTTC; cdr3_aa: CAGLRPPYEQYF
j_call: TRBJ2-7; v_call: TRBV15; d_call: .; clone_size: .; cdr3_nt: TGTGCCACCAGCACAAGTAGGGGATCCTACGAGCAGTACTTC; cdr3_aa: CATSTSRGSYEQYF
j_call: TRBJ1-1; v_call: TRBV5-1; d_call: TRBD1; clone_size: .; cdr3_nt: TGCGCCAGCATCTCCGGGACAGGGGTGACGAACACTGAAGCTTTCTTT; cdr3_aa: CASISGTGVTNTEAFF
j_call: TRBJ2-5; v_call: TRBV7-7; d_call: TRBD1; clone_size: .; cdr3_nt: TGTGCCAGCAGCTTCAGGGGGCAAGAGACCCAGTACTTC; cdr3_aa: CASSFRGQETQYF
j_call: TRBJ2-5; v_call: TRBV5-1; d_call: TRBD1; clone_size: .; cdr3_nt: TGCGCCAGCAGCTTGGATGGACAGGGCGGAGAGACCCAGTACTTC; cdr3_aa: CASSLDGQGGETQYF
j_call: TRBJ2-7; v_call: TRBV27; d_call: TRBD1; clone_size: .; cdr3_nt: TGTGCCAGCAGTTCCTTCAGGGGGTCCTACGAGCAGTACTTC; cdr3_aa: CASSSFRGSYEQYF
j_call: TRBJ2-1; v_call: TRBV25-1; d_call: .; clone_size: once; cdr3_nt: TGTGCCAGCAGTGAACCTGAGGGGGGGGTCTCCTACAATGAGCAGTTCTTC; cdr3_aa: CASSEPEGGVSYNEQFF
j_call: TRBJ1-5; v_call: TRBV5-6; d_call: .; clone_size: once; cdr3_nt: TGTGCCAGCAGCTTAACAGATCAGCCCCAGCATTTT; cdr3_aa: CASSLTDQPQHF
j_call: TRBJ2-1; v_call: TRBV6-5; d_call: .; clone_size: .; cdr3_nt: TGTGCCAGCAGTCCCCTAATGGCGGGGTACAATGAGCAGTTCTTC; cdr3_aa: CASSPLMAGYNEQFF